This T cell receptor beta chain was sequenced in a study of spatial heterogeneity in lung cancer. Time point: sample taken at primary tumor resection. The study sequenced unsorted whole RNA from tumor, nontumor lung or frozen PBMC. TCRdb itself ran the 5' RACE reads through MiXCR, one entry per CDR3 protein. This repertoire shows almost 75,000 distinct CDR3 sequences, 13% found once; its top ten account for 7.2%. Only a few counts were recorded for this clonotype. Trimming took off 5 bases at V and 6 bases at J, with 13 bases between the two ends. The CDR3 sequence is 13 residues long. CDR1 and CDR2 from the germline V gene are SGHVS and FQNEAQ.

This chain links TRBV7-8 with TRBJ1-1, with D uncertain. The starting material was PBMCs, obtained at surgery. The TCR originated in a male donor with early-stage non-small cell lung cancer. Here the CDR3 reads CASSPTLEPEAFF. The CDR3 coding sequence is TGTGCCAGCAGCCCAACCCTAGAGCCTGAAGCTTTCTTT.